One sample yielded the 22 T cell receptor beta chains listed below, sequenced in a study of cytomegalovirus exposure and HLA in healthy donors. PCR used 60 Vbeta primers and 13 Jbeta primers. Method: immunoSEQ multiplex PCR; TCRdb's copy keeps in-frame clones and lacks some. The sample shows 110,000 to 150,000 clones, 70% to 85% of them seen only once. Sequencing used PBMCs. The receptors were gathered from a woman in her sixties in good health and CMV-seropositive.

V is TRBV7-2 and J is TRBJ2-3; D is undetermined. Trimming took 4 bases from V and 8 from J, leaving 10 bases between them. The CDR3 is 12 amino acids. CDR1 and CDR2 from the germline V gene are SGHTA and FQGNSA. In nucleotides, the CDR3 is TGTGCCAGCAGCTCTCCGACTGGTACGCAGTATTTT. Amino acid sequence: CASSSPTGTQYF.

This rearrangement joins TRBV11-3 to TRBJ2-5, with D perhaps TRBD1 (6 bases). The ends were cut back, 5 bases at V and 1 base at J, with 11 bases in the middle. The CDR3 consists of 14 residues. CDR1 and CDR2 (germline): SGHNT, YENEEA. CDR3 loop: CASSLGQIQETQYF. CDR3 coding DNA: TGTGCCAGCAGCCTAGGACAGATCCAAGAGACCCAGTACTTC. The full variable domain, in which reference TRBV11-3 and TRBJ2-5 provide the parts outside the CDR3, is EAGVVQSPRYKIIEKKQPVAFWCNPISGHNTLYWYLQNLGQGPELLIRYENEEAVDDSQLPKDRFSAERLKGVDSTLKIQPAELGDSAVYLCASSLGQIQETQYFGPGTRLLVL.

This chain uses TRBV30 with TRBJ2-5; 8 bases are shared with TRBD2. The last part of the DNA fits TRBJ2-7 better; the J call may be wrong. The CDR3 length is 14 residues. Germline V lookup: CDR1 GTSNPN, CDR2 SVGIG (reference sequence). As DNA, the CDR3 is TGTGCCTGGAGTCTCGGGGGGGGGCGAGACGAGCAGTACTTC. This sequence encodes CAWSLGGGRDEQYF.

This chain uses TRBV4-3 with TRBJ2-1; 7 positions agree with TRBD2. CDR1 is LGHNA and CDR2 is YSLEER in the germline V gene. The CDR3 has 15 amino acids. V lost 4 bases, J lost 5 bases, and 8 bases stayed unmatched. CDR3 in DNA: TGCGCCAGCAGCCCCAGAACTAGCGCTCACAATGAGCAGTTCTTC. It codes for CASSPRTSAHNEQFF.

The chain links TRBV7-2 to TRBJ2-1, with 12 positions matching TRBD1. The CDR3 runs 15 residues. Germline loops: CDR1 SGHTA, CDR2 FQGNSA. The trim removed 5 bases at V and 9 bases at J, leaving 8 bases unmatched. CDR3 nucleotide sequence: TGTGCCAGCAGCCCATCGGGACAGGGGGCGACTGAGCAGTTCTTC. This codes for CASSPSGQGATEQFF.

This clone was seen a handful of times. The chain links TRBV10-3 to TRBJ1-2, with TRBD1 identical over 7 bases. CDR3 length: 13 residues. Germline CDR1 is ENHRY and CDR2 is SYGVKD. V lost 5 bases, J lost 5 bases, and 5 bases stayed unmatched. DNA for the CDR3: TGTGCCATCAGTTCCGGACAGGTGTATGGCTACACCTTC. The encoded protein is CAISSGQVYGYTF.

The CDR3 region is CASRGGTSGRETQYF. The CDR3 nucleotides read TGTGCCAGCAGGGGGGGGACTAGCGGGAGAGAGACCCAGTACTTC. The rearrangement links TRBV2 to TRBJ2-5, with 14 positions matching TRBD2. J gave up 4 bases and V 6 bases, and 4 bases lay outside the gene matches. This CDR3 region has 15 residues. In germline, CDR1 is SNHLY, CDR2 FYNNEI.

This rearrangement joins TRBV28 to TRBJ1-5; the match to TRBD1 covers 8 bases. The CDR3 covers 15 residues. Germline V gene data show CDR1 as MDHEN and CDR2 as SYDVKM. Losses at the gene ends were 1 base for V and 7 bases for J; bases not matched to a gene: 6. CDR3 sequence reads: CASSLFFRGQQPQHF. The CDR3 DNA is TGTGCCAGCAGTTTATTTTTCAGGGGGCAACAGCCCCAGCATTTT.

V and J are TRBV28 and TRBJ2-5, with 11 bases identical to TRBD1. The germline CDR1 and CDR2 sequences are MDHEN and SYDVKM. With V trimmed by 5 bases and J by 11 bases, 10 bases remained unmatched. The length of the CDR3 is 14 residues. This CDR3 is CASSLGQGAREQYF. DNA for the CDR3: TGTGCCAGCAGTCTAGGACAGGGGGCTAGGGAGCAGTACTTC.

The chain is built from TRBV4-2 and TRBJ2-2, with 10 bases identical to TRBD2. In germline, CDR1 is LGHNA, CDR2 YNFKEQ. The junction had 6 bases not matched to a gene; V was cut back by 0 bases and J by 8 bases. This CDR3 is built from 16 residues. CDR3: CASSQETSGILGELFF. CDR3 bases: TGTGCCAGCAGCCAAGAAACTAGCGGGATATTAGGGGAGCTGTTTTTT.

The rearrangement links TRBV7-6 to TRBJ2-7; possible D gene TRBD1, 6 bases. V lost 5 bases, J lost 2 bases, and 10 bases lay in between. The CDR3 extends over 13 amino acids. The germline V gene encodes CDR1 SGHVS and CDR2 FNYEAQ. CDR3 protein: CASSHGQPYEQYF. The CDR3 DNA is TGTGCCAGCAGCCACGGACAGCCCTACGAGCAGTACTTC.

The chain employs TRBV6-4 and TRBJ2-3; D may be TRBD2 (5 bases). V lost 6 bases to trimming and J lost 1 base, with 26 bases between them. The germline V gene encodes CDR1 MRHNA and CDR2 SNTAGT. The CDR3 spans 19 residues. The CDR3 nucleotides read TGTGCCAGCAGCGCTGCGAGTTTGAAGGTAGGGAGTGGCACAGATACGCAGTATTTT. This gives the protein CASSAASLKVGSGTDTQYF.

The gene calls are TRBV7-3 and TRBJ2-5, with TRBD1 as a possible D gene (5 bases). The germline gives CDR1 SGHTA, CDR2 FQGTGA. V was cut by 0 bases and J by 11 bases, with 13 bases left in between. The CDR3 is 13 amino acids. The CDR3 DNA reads TGTGCCAGCAGCTTAACGGGTGGTTCAGGGCAGTACTTC. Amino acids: CASSLTGGSGQYF. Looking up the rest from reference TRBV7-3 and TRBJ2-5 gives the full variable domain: GAGVSQTPSNKVTEKGKYVELRCDPISGHTALYWYRQSLGQGPEFLIYFQGTGAADDSGLPNDRFFAVRPEGSVSTLKIQRTERGDSAVYLCASSLTGGSGQYFGPGTRLLVL.

The CDR3 bases are TGTGCCTGGAGTGTACTAGAGGGTCAGCCCCAGCATTTT. Protein product: CAWSVLEGQPQHF. The rearrangement uses TRBV30 and TRBJ1-5; D unclear. V lost 0 bases, J lost 6 bases, and 9 bases lay in between. Germline V CDR1 and CDR2: GTSNPN, SVGIG (reference sequence). CDR3 length: 13 amino acids.

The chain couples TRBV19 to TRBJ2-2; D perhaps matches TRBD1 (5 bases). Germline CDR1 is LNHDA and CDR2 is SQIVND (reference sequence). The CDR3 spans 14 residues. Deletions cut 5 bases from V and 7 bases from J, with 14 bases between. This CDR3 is CASSPWTQGGELFF. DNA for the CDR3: TGTGCCAGTAGTCCGTGGACCCAGGGCGGGGAGCTGTTTTTT. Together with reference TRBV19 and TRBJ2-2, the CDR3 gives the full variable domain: DGGITQSPKYLFRKEGQNVTLSCEQNLNHDAMYWYRQDPGQGLRLIYYSQIVNDFQKGDIAEGYSVSREKKESFPLTVTSAQKNPTAFYLCASSPWTQGGELFFGEGSRLTVL.

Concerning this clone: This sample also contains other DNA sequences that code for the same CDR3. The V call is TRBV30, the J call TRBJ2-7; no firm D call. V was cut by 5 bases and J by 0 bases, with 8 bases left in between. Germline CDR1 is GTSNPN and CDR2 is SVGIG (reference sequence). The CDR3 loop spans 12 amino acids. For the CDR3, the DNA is TGTGCCTGGTCCCCCGGCTCCTACGAGCAGTACTTC. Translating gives CAWSPGSYEQYF.

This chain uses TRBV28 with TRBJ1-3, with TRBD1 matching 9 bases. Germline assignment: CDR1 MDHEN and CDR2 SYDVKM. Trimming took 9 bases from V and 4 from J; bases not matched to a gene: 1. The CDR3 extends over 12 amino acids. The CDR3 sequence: CASGTGGNTIYF. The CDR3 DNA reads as TGTGCCAGTGGGACAGGGGGAAACACCATATATTTT.

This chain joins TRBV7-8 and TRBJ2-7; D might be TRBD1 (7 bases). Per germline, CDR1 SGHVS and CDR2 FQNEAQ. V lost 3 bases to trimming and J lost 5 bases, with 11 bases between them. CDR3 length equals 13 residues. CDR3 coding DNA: TGTGCCAGCAGCTTCCAGGGGGGAAACGAGCAGTACTTC. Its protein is CASSFQGGNEQYF.

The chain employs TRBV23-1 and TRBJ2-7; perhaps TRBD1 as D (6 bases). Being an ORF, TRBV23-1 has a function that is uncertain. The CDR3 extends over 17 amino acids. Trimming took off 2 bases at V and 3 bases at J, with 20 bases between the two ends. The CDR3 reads CASSQNHRVDPFYEQYF. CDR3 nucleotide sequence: TGCGCCAGCAGTCAAAATCACAGGGTTGATCCCTTCTACGAGCAGTACTTC.

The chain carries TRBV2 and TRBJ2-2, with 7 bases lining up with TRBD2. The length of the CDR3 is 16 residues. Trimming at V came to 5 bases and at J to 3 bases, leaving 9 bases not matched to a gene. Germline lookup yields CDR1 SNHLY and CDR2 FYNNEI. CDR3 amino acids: CASSQGRGRDTGELFF. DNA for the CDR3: TGTGCCAGCAGTCAAGGGCGCGGGAGAGACACCGGGGAGCTGTTTTTT.

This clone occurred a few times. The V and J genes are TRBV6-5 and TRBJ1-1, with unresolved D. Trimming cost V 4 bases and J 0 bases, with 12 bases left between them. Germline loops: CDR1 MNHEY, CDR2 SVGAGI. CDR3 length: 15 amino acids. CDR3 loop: CASSSRLQMNTEAFF. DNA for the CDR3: TGTGCCAGCAGTTCTCGACTACAAATGAACACTGAAGCTTTCTTT.

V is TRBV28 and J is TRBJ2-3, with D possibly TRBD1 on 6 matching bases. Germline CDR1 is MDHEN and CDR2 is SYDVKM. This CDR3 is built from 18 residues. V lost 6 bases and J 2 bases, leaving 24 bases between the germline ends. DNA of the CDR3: TGTGCCAGCAGCCCCGAAGCCGGGACAATCGTTAACACAGATACGCAGTATTTT. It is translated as CASSPEAGTIVNTDTQYF. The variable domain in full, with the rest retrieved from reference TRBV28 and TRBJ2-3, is DVKVTQSSRYLVKRTGEKVFLECVQDMDHENMFWYRQDPGLGLRLIYFSYDVKMKEKGDIPEGYSVSREKKERFSLILESASTNQTSMYLCASSPEAGTIVNTDTQYFGPGTRLTVL.